Listed below are T cell receptor beta chains from one sample, sequenced in a study of blood T cell repertoires in COVID-19. Assay: immunoSEQ multiplex PCR; the TCRdb copy retains only in-frame clones and omits some. The sample carries 170,000 or so clones, around 86% recorded once. The sequenced sample consisted of peripheral blood. The receptors originated from a woman between 65 and 79 years old with COVID-19, enrolled during active disease. CDR3s include the opening cysteine and the closing phenylalanine or tryptophan. The order of the fields is D gene, CDR3 length, J gene, V gene, clone size, CDR3 protein, CDR3 DNA. D genes are given only for firm matches. The size field is filled for only some rows; it gives once, few, many or a size class.

D gene: NA
CDR3 length: 12
J gene: TRBJ2-7
V gene: TRBV2
clone size: NA
CDR3 protein: CASSEASYEQYF
CDR3 DNA: TGTGCCAGCAGTGAGGCCAGCTACGAGCAGTACTTC

D gene: NA
CDR3 length: 13
J gene: TRBJ1-2
V gene: TRBV29-1
clone size: NA
CDR3 protein: CSAFRSSDYGYTF
CDR3 DNA: TGCAGCGCCTTTCGGAGTTCGGATTATGGCTACACCTTC

D gene: TRBD2
CDR3 length: 17
J gene: TRBJ2-7
V gene: TRBV7-2
clone size: NA
CDR3 protein: CASSSGVASGRAYEQYF
CDR3 DNA: TGTGCCAGCAGCTCAGGGGTTGCTAGCGGGAGGGCGTACGAGCAGTACTTC

D gene: TRBD1
CDR3 length: 14
J gene: TRBJ1-4
V gene: TRBV2
clone size: once
CDR3 protein: CASRGTVWYEKLFF
CDR3 DNA: TGTGCCAGCAGGGGGACAGTCTGGTATGAAAAACTGTTTTTT

D gene: NA
CDR3 length: 12
J gene: TRBJ2-2
V gene: TRBV27
clone size: NA
CDR3 protein: CASSQNTGELFF
CDR3 DNA: TGTGCCAGCAGCCAGAACACCGGGGAGCTGTTTTTT

D gene: TRBD1
CDR3 length: 17
J gene: TRBJ2-2
V gene: TRBV19
clone size: NA
CDR3 protein: CASIRVSGQGVPGELFF
CDR3 DNA: TGTGCCAGTATCAGGGTTTCGGGACAGGGTGTTCCGGGGGAGCTGTTTTTT

D gene: NA
CDR3 length: 14
J gene: TRBJ1-1
V gene: TRBV6-5
clone size: NA
CDR3 protein: CASSYSRVVRKAFF
CDR3 DNA: TGTGCCAGCAGTTACTCGAGGGTAGTTAGAAAAGCTTTCTTT

D gene: NA
CDR3 length: 13
J gene: TRBJ1-3
V gene: TRBV3-1/TRBV3-2
clone size: NA
CDR3 protein: CASGAGWGNTIYF
CDR3 DNA: TGTGCCAGCGGGGCCGGGTGGGGAAACACCATATATTTT

D gene: TRBD2
CDR3 length: 16
J gene: TRBJ2-7
V gene: TRBV7-6
clone size: few
CDR3 protein: CASSPGQPGLAYEQYF
CDR3 DNA: TGTGCCAGCAGCCCAGGCCAACCGGGACTAGCGTACGAGCAGTACTTC

D gene: NA
CDR3 length: 16
J gene: TRBJ2-1
V gene: TRBV19
clone size: NA
CDR3 protein: CASSISPSSLTNEQFF
CDR3 DNA: TGTGCCAGTAGTATTTCTCCTAGCTCCCTTACCAATGAGCAGTTCTTC

D gene: NA
CDR3 length: 14
J gene: TRBJ2-1
V gene: TRBV30
clone size: NA
CDR3 protein: CAWQNTRSYNEQFF
CDR3 DNA: TGTGCCTGGCAGAATACCCGCTCCTACAATGAGCAGTTCTTC

D gene: TRBD1
CDR3 length: 17
J gene: TRBJ1-1
V gene: TRBV7-9
clone size: NA
CDR3 protein: CASSARTGFEMDTEAFF
CDR3 DNA: TGTGCCAGCAGCGCCCGGACAGGGTTTGAAATGGACACTGAAGCTTTCTTT

D gene: TRBD2
CDR3 length: 15
J gene: TRBJ2-1
V gene: TRBV19
clone size: few
CDR3 protein: CASSAGTSGRPEQFF
CDR3 DNA: TGTGCCAGTAGTGCGGGGACTAGCGGGAGACCTGAGCAGTTCTTC

D gene: TRBD2
CDR3 length: 19
J gene: TRBJ2-7
V gene: TRBV9
clone size: NA
CDR3 protein: CASSAIAGGSPISAYEQYF
CDR3 DNA: TGTGCCAGCAGCGCTATAGCGGGAGGCTCTCCTATTTCCGCCTACGAGCAGTACTTC

D gene: TRBD2
CDR3 length: 17
J gene: TRBJ2-3
V gene: TRBV9
clone size: NA
CDR3 protein: CASSSPRGGQSTDTQYF
CDR3 DNA: TGTGCCAGCAGCTCGCCTCGGGGGGGGCAGAGCACAGATACGCAGTATTTT

D gene: TRBD1
CDR3 length: 14
J gene: TRBJ2-1
V gene: TRBV28
clone size: NA
CDR3 protein: CASSPRTGLDEQFF
CDR3 DNA: TGTGCCAGCAGCCCTAGGACAGGGTTGGATGAGCAGTTCTTC

D gene: NA
CDR3 length: 19
J gene: TRBJ2-3
V gene: TRBV4-3
clone size: NA
CDR3 protein: CASSQDLGGRSASTDTQYF
CDR3 DNA: TGCGCCAGCAGCCAAGATTTAGGAGGGAGGTCGGCAAGCACAGATACGCAGTATTTT

D gene: NA
CDR3 length: 14
J gene: TRBJ2-2
V gene: TRBV3-1/TRBV3-2
clone size: NA
CDR3 protein: CASSQSGGVGELFF
CDR3 DNA: TGTGCCAGCAGCCAATCCGGGGGAGTCGGGGAGCTGTTTTTT

D gene: NA
CDR3 length: 15
J gene: TRBJ1-5
V gene: TRBV7-6
clone size: NA
CDR3 protein: CASSLTGLNNQPQHF
CDR3 DNA: TGTGCCAGCAGCTTAACAGGGTTGAACAATCAGCCCCAGCATTTT

D gene: TRBD2
CDR3 length: 16
J gene: TRBJ2-2
V gene: TRBV2
clone size: once
CDR3 protein: CASSAALAGGAGELFF
CDR3 DNA: TGTGCCAGCAGTGCTGCGCTAGCGGGAGGGGCCGGGGAGCTGTTTTTT

D gene: NA
CDR3 length: 14
J gene: TRBJ1-1
V gene: TRBV9
clone size: NA
CDR3 protein: CASSPRGGNTEAFF
CDR3 DNA: TGTGCCAGCAGCCCCCGAGGGGGGAACACTGAAGCTTTCTTT

D gene: TRBD2
CDR3 length: 15
J gene: TRBJ2-7
V gene: TRBV27
clone size: NA
CDR3 protein: CASSLWGLAGGEQYF
CDR3 DNA: TGTGCCAGCAGTTTATGGGGCCTAGCGGGAGGCGAGCAGTACTTC

D gene: NA
CDR3 length: 15
J gene: TRBJ2-3
V gene: TRBV5-8
clone size: NA
CDR3 protein: CASSLDGGGADTQYF
CDR3 DNA: TGTGCCAGCAGCTTGGATGGGGGGGGCGCAGATACGCAGTATTTT

D gene: NA
CDR3 length: 15
J gene: TRBJ2-6
V gene: TRBV27
clone size: NA
CDR3 protein: CASSFIRSGANVLTF
CDR3 DNA: TGTGCCAGCAGTTTCATACGAAGCGGGGCCAACGTCCTGACTTTC

D gene: NA
CDR3 length: 15
J gene: TRBJ1-4
V gene: TRBV27
clone size: NA
CDR3 protein: CASSLRDMPNEKLFF
CDR3 DNA: TGTGCCAGCAGTTTAAGGGACATGCCTAATGAAAAACTGTTTTTT

D gene: NA
CDR3 length: 15
J gene: TRBJ1-2
V gene: TRBV28
clone size: NA
CDR3 protein: CASSQPIGGNYGYTF
CDR3 DNA: TGTGCCAGCAGCCAACCCATTGGGGGCAACTATGGCTACACCTTC

D gene: TRBD2
CDR3 length: 16
J gene: TRBJ2-4
V gene: TRBV19
clone size: few
CDR3 protein: CASGLAGVGSKNIQYF
CDR3 DNA: TGTGCCAGCGGACTAGCGGGAGTCGGGTCCAAAAACATTCAGTACTTC

D gene: TRBD1
CDR3 length: 15
J gene: TRBJ2-7
V gene: TRBV5-4
clone size: NA
CDR3 protein: CASSEGGTGGELRYF
CDR3 DNA: TGTGCCAGCAGCGAGGGGGGGACAGGGGGCGAGTTGAGGTACTTC

D gene: NA
CDR3 length: 15
J gene: TRBJ2-7
V gene: TRBV11-2
clone size: NA
CDR3 protein: CASSTLATALGEQYF
CDR3 DNA: TGTGCCAGCAGCACCCTAGCGACCGCCCTCGGCGAGCAGTACTTC

D gene: NA
CDR3 length: 14
J gene: TRBJ2-7
V gene: TRBV6-5
clone size: NA
CDR3 protein: CASSSYGGVYEQYF
CDR3 DNA: TGTGCCAGCAGTTCCTACGGTGGAGTCTACGAGCAGTACTTC

D gene: TRBD2
CDR3 length: 19
J gene: TRBJ2-1
V gene: TRBV4-3
clone size: few
CDR3 protein: CASSQSRDYHISSYNEQFF
CDR3 DNA: TGCGCCAGCAGCCAATCCCGGGACTACCACATAAGCTCCTACAATGAGCAGTTCTTC

D gene: TRBD1
CDR3 length: 14
J gene: TRBJ2-2
V gene: TRBV29-1
clone size: NA
CDR3 protein: CSVVGDRNTGELFF
CDR3 DNA: TGCAGCGTTGTCGGGGACAGGAACACCGGGGAGCTGTTTTTT

D gene: NA
CDR3 length: 12
J gene: TRBJ2-2
V gene: TRBV27
clone size: NA
CDR3 protein: CASRRGTGELFF
CDR3 DNA: TGTGCCAGCCGGCGAGGGACCGGGGAGCTGTTTTTT

D gene: TRBD2
CDR3 length: 15
J gene: TRBJ2-7
V gene: TRBV9
clone size: NA
CDR3 protein: CASSPRSGRMNEQYF
CDR3 DNA: TGTGCCAGCAGCCCCCGTAGCGGGAGGATGAATGAGCAGTACTTC

D gene: NA
CDR3 length: 11
J gene: TRBJ2-7
V gene: TRBV29-1
clone size: NA
CDR3 protein: CSVGTSYEQYF
CDR3 DNA: TGCAGCGTTGGCACAAGCTACGAGCAGTACTTC

D gene: NA
CDR3 length: 14
J gene: TRBJ1-1
V gene: TRBV5-1
clone size: NA
CDR3 protein: CASREGGSNTEAFF
CDR3 DNA: TGCGCCAGTAGAGAAGGGGGATCGAACACTGAAGCTTTCTTT

D gene: TRBD2
CDR3 length: 14
J gene: TRBJ2-1
V gene: TRBV20-1
clone size: once
CDR3 protein: CSASLAGGSDEQFF
CDR3 DNA: TGCAGTGCTAGTCTAGCGGGAGGGTCTGATGAGCAGTTCTTC

D gene: NA
CDR3 length: 12
J gene: TRBJ1-6
V gene: TRBV12-3/TRBV12-4
clone size: NA
CDR3 protein: CASSHRDSPLHF
CDR3 DNA: TGTGCCAGCAGTCACCGGGATTCACCCCTCCACTTT

D gene: NA
CDR3 length: 11
J gene: TRBJ2-7
V gene: TRBV2
clone size: NA
CDR3 protein: CASSELNRSYF
CDR3 DNA: TGTGCCAGCAGTGAACTAAACCGGTCGTACTTC

D gene: TRBD1
CDR3 length: 15
J gene: TRBJ2-7
V gene: TRBV28
clone size: NA
CDR3 protein: CASSTTGTGSFQQYF
CDR3 DNA: TGTGCCAGCAGTACCACCGGGACAGGGAGTTTCCAGCAGTACTTC

D gene: NA
CDR3 length: 15
J gene: TRBJ2-7
V gene: TRBV7-9
clone size: NA
CDR3 protein: CASTPQGGSSYEQYF
CDR3 DNA: TGTGCCAGCACCCCCCAGGGGGGCAGCTCCTACGAGCAGTACTTC

D gene: TRBD2
CDR3 length: 13
J gene: TRBJ2-3
V gene: TRBV7-3
clone size: NA
CDR3 protein: CASSLGLAGTQYF
CDR3 DNA: TGTGCCAGCAGCCTTGGACTAGCGGGCACGCAGTATTTT

D gene: NA
CDR3 length: 12
J gene: TRBJ2-5
V gene: TRBV5-1
clone size: few
CDR3 protein: CASSLNLETQYF
CDR3 DNA: TGCGCCAGCAGCTTGAATCTAGAGACCCAGTACTTC

D gene: TRBD1
CDR3 length: 15
J gene: TRBJ2-5
V gene: TRBV10-1
clone size: few
CDR3 protein: CASSVGTGLGETQYF
CDR3 DNA: TGCGCCAGCAGTGTCGGGACAGGGCTTGGGGAGACCCAGTACTTC

D gene: TRBD1
CDR3 length: 14
J gene: TRBJ2-3
V gene: TRBV3-1/TRBV3-2
clone size: NA
CDR3 protein: CASSRQGASDTQYF
CDR3 DNA: TGTGCCAGCAGCCGACAGGGGGCGTCAGATACGCAGTATTTT

D gene: NA
CDR3 length: 13
J gene: TRBJ2-7
V gene: TRBV28
clone size: NA
CDR3 protein: CASSLTRPYEQYF
CDR3 DNA: TGTGCCAGCAGTTTGACTAGGCCCTACGAGCAGTACTTC

D gene: TRBD1
CDR3 length: 14
J gene: TRBJ2-1
V gene: TRBV7-3
clone size: NA
CDR3 protein: CASSADRDDNEQFF
CDR3 DNA: TGTGCCAGCAGCGCGGACAGGGATGACAATGAGCAGTTCTTC

D gene: TRBD2
CDR3 length: 18
J gene: TRBJ2-7
V gene: TRBV5-1
clone size: NA
CDR3 protein: CASSLGFRTSGRAYEQYF
CDR3 DNA: TGCGCCAGCAGCTTGGGGTTCCGGACTAGCGGGAGGGCCTACGAGCAGTACTTC

D gene: TRBD2
CDR3 length: 15
J gene: TRBJ2-1
V gene: TRBV5-4
clone size: NA
CDR3 protein: CASSLPGLAGDEQFF
CDR3 DNA: TGTGCCAGCAGCTTACCGGGACTAGCGGGAGATGAGCAGTTCTTC

D gene: NA
CDR3 length: 16
J gene: TRBJ1-6
V gene: TRBV27
clone size: NA
CDR3 protein: CASGRGASSYNSPLHF
CDR3 DNA: TGTGCCAGCGGGCGGGGGGCTAGCTCCTATAATTCACCCCTCCACTTT

D gene: NA
CDR3 length: 12
J gene: TRBJ2-7
V gene: TRBV28
clone size: few
CDR3 protein: CAIINRALEQYF
CDR3 DNA: TGTGCCATCATCAACAGGGCCTTGGAGCAGTACTTC

D gene: NA
CDR3 length: 14
J gene: TRBJ1-2
V gene: TRBV7-2
clone size: few
CDR3 protein: CASSLDGGVYGYTF
CDR3 DNA: TGTGCCAGCAGCTTAGATGGGGGGGTTTATGGCTACACCTTC

D gene: NA
CDR3 length: 14
J gene: TRBJ1-3
V gene: TRBV30
clone size: NA
CDR3 protein: CAWSLRSSGNTIYF
CDR3 DNA: TGTGCCTGGAGTCTCCGGTCCTCTGGAAACACCATATATTTT

D gene: NA
CDR3 length: 14
J gene: TRBJ1-2
V gene: TRBV6-4
clone size: few
CDR3 protein: CASSEGEGSYGYTF
CDR3 DNA: TGTGCCAGCAGTGAGGGAGAGGGATCTTATGGCTACACCTTC

D gene: TRBD2
CDR3 length: 17
J gene: TRBJ2-5
V gene: TRBV10-3
clone size: NA
CDR3 protein: CAISDPGLAGGGETQYF
CDR3 DNA: TGTGCCATCAGTGACCCGGGACTAGCGGGAGGAGGGGAGACCCAGTACTTC

D gene: NA
CDR3 length: 13
J gene: TRBJ2-5
V gene: TRBV9
clone size: NA
CDR3 protein: CASSQRRGETQYF
CDR3 DNA: TGTGCCAGCAGCCAGAGGCGGGGAGAGACCCAGTACTTC